This T cell receptor beta chain came from a study of spatial heterogeneity in lung cancer. This clonotype is medium-sized by share. Because the library targeted alpha chains, this beta chain is an off-target read whose size means little. TCRdb re-derived calls from the 5' RACE reads in MiXCR, one entry per CDR3 protein. Of roughly 4,600 distinct CDR3 sequences in the sample, around 17% were seen once. Time point in this sample: sample taken at primary tumor resection. Unsorted whole RNA of tumor, nontumor lung or frozen PBMC was sequenced. The sequenced sample was normal lung tissue next to the tumor, obtained at surgery. This TCR derives from a male donor with early-stage non-small cell lung cancer.

CDR3 coding DNA: TGTGCCAGCAGCTTGGTCCACAATGAGCAGTTCTTC. Encoded protein: CASSLVHNEQFF. The chain has TRBV5-4 and TRBJ2-1; D gene unclear. Trimming stripped 0 bases from V and 5 bases from J, with 3 bases between. The germline gives CDR1 SGHNT, CDR2 YYREEE (reference sequence). The CDR3 covers 12 residues.